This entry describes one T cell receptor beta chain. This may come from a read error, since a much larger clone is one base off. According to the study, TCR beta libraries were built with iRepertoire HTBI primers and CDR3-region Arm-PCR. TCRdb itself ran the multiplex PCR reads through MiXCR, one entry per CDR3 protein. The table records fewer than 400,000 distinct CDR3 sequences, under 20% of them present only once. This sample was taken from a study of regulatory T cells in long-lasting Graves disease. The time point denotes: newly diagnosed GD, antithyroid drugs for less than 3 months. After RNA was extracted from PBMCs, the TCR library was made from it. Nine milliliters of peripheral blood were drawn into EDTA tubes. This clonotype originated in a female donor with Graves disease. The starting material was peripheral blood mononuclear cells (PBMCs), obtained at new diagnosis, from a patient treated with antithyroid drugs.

The DNA of the CDR3 is TGTGCCAGCAGCTTAGAGCTTGGAATGAACACTGAAGCTTTCTTT. It translates to CASSLELGMNTEAFF. The chain carries TRBV7-9 and TRBJ1-1; the D is unclear. V was pared by 1 base and J by 0 bases, with 9 bases between. Germline loops: CDR1 SEHNR, CDR2 FQNEAQ (reference sequence). The CDR3 has 15 residues.